Many counts were recorded for the clone carrying this T cell receptor (beta chain). Antigen unknown. RNA served as the template for amplifying TCR beta CDR3 regions. The library came from an HTBI-primed first-round RT-PCR and a second-round multiplex PCR. Each CDR3 protein is one row after TCRdb ran MiXCR on the multiplex PCR reads. The sample shows about 210,000 distinct CDR3 sequences, roughly 29% of them seen only once. These data come from a study of Graves' ophthalmopathy and Graves' hyperthyroidism. Findings and limits, study-wide: Using a 13-signature model, the authors split ophthalmopathy from stable hyperthyroidism, with under 90% sensitivity and approximately 84% specificity. Most expanded clonotypes in thyroid above 0.001 frequency also showed up in blood.

V was shortened by 6 bases and J by 3 bases, with 15 bases between the two germline ends. The CDR3 is made up of 15 amino acids. The V gene's germline CDR1 is MNHEY and CDR2 SVGAGI. The receptor's source is a man aged 45-65 years with Graves' ophthalmopathy. Sequencing input: peripheral blood. The V gene is TRBV6-5, the J gene TRBJ1-5; no firm D call. The CDR3 is CASRARRGNNQPQHF. CDR3 nucleotides: TGTGCCAGCAGGGCCCGCCGAGGGAACAATCAGCCCCAGCATTTT.